The present entry profiles one T cell receptor (beta chain) with its context. Its antigen is not known. TCRdb re-called the 5' RACE reads with MiXCR, one entry per CDR3 protein. The sample contains more than 75,000 distinct CDR3 sequences, 14% of which appear only once. These data come from a study of early T cells in non-severe SARS-CoV-2 infection. The study's findings and limits: Lookups in VDJdb leaned toward anti-spike CD8 responses and missed private and CD4 specificities.

The sequenced sample consisted of whole blood. This receptor was taken from an adult who was a healthcare worker with PCR-confirmed SARS-CoV-2 infection or an uninfected control (not recorded which).

CDR3 DNA: TGCGCCAGCAGCTTGGAGGGGACGTATGGAAACACCATATATTTT. Translated, it gives CASSLEGTYGNTIYF. The rearrangement links TRBV5-1 to TRBJ1-3; a possible D gene is TRBD1 (5 bases). The CDR3 length is 15 residues. V lost 0 bases, J lost 3 bases, and 10 bases lay in between. Germline assignment: CDR1 SGHRS and CDR2 YFSETQ.